This TCR beta chain was captured in a study of shared clonotypes between healthy human individuals. Across the study: A couple of women and a few men aged 18 to 49 served as donors. Overall study findings and caveats: In having few donors, the study represented limited genetic and exposure-history diversity.

This clone was detected a few times. Its target is not known. The CDR3 loop spans 15 amino acids. Germline loops: CDR1 LGHNA, CDR2 YSLEER. With 2 bases removed from V and 5 bases from J, the gap between germline ends came to 15 bases. Those who donated, Caucasian adults without exception, all lived in Nashville, Tennessee. In replicate PCRs of unsorted PBMC, about 0.3 ug DNA, 25,000 to 35,000 T cell genomes, was used. Only in-frame clones appear in the TCRdb table, and some are missing; sequencing was by immunoSEQ multiplex PCR. The repertoire holds 500,000 to 650,000 clones, around 78% seen once, with 12% in the top ten.

This chain connects TRBV4-3 to TRBJ1-1; no firm D call. Material: PBMCs. This sequence originates from a woman aged 35 to 49 in good health. Some clones in this sample may be carry-over from other donors' samples. CDR3 loop: CASSQLVPGRTEAFF. The DNA of the CDR3 is TGCGCCAGCAGCCAACTCGTCCCGGGTCGGACTGAAGCTTTCTTT.